This T cell receptor (beta chain) was captured in a study of T-cell memory formation after mild COVID-19. In the study overall: TCR clusters showed largely donor specificity. Broader study findings: Mainly in CM and EM were contracting CD4+ clones; CD8+ were in EMRA. The finding that pre-infection memory included some responding clones suggested that cross-reactive memory joined.

Germline V lookup: CDR1 SGHVS, CDR2 FQNEAQ. The V end was cut by 1 base, the J end by 8 bases, with 9 bases between. The CDR3 loop spans 13 amino acids. TCRdb independently ran MiXCR on the 5' RACE reads; one entry per CDR3 protein. The sample has some 350,000 distinct CDR3 sequences; approximately 13% are singletons. Concerning this clonotype: Antigen unknown.

J is TRBJ1-3 and V is TRBV7-8, with D possibly being TRBD1 (5 bases). The TCR originated in a man aged 18 to 35 who had mild COVID-19 (a few samples of this study predate the infection). Cell type and time point are not known. The sequenced sample was PBMCs or a T cell subset sorted from them (not recorded which). The CDR3 DNA reads TGTGCCAGCAGCTTAGTAGGGGTGGACACCATATATTTT. Amino acid sequence: CASSLVGVDTIYF.